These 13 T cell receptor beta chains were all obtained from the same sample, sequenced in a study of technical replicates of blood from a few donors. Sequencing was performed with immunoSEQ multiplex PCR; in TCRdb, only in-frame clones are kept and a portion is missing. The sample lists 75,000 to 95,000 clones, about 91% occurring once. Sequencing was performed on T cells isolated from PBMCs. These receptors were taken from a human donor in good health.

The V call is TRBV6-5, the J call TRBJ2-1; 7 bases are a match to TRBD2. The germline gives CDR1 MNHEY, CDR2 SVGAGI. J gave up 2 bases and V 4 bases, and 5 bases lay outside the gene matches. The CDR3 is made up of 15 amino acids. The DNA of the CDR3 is TGTGCCAGCAGTTCCAGTACTAGCGCCTACAATGAGCAGTTCTTC. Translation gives CASSSSTSAYNEQFF.

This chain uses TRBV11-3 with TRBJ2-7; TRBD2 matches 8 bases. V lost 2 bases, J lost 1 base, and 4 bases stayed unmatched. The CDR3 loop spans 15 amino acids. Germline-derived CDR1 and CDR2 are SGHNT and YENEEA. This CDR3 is CASSLPGGVSYEQYF. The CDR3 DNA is TGTGCCAGCAGCTTACCGGGAGGGGTATCCTACGAGCAGTACTTC. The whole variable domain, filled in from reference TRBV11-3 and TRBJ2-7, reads EAGVVQSPRYKIIEKKQPVAFWCNPISGHNTLYWYLQNLGQGPELLIRYENEEAVDDSQLPKDRFSAERLKGVDSTLKIQPAELGDSAVYLCASSLPGGVSYEQYFGPGTRLTVT.

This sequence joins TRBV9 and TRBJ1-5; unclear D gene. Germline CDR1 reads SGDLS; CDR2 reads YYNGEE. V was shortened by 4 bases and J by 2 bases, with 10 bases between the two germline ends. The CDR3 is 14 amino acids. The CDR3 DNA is TGTGCCAGCAGCCTCCTCGGGGGCAATCAGCCCCAGCATTTT. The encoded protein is CASSLLGGNQPQHF.

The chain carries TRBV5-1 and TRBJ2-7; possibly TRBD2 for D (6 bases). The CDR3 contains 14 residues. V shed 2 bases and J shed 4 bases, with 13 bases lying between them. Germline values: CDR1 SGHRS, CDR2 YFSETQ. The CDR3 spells CASSLNGRQYEQYF. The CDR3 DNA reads TGCGCCAGCAGCTTAAACGGGAGACAATACGAGCAGTACTTC.

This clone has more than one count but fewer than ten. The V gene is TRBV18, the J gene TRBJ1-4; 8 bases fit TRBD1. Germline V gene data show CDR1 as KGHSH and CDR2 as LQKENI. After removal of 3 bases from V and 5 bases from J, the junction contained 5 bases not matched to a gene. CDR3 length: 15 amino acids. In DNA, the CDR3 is TGTGCCAGCTCACCCTCAGGGGGCCTAAATGAAAAACTGTTTTTT. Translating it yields CASSPSGGLNEKLFF. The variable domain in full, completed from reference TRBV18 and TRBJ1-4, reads NAGVMQNPRHLVRRRGQEARLRCSPMKGHSHVYWYRQLPEEGLKFMVYLQKENIIDESGMPKERFSAEFPKEGPSILRIQQVVRGDSAAYFCASSPSGGLNEKLFFGSGTQLSVL.

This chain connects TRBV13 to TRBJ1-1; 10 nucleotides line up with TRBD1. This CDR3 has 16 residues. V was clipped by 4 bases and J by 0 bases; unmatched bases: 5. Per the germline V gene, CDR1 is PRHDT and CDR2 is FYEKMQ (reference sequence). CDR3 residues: CASSSGTGVVNTEAFF. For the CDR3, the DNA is TGTGCCAGCAGCTCTGGGACAGGGGTTGTGAACACTGAAGCTTTCTTT.

CDR3 in DNA: TGTGCCAGCAGCTTCGAGGACAGGGGTCAAGAGACCCAGTACTTC. Protein: CASSFEDRGQETQYF. The V gene is TRBV5-5, the J gene TRBJ2-5; 9 bases align to TRBD1. Germline CDR1 SGHKS, CDR2 YYEKEE (reference sequence). CDR3 length equals 15 residues. Trimming took 2 bases from V and 2 from J; bases not matched to a gene: 4. Combining the CDR3 with reference TRBV5-5 and TRBJ2-5 gives the whole variable domain DAGVTQSPTHLIKTRGQQVTLRCSPISGHKSVSWYQQVLGQGPQFIFQYYEKEERGRGNFPDRFSARQFPNYSSELNVNALLLGDSALYLCASSFEDRGQETQYFGPGTRLLVL.

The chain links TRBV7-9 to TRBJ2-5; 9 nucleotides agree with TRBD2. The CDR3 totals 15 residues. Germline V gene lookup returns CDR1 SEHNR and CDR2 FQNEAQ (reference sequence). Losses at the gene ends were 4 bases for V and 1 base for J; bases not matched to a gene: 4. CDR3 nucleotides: TGTGCCAGCAGCTCGCTAGCGGGGTTCCAAGAGACCCAGTACTTC. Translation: CASSSLAGFQETQYF.

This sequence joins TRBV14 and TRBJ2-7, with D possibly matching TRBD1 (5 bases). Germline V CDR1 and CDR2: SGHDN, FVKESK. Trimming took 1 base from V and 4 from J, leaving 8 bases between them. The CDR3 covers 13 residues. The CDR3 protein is CASSQAGAYEQYF. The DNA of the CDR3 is TGTGCCAGCAGCCAAGCTGGGGCTTACGAGCAGTACTTC.

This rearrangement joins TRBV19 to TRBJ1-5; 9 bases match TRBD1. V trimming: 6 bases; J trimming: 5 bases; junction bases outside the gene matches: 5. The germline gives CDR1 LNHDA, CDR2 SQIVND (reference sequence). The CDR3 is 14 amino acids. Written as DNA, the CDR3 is TGTGCCAGTAGCCCACAGGGGGCCTATCAGCCCCAGCATTTT. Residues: CASSPQGAYQPQHF.

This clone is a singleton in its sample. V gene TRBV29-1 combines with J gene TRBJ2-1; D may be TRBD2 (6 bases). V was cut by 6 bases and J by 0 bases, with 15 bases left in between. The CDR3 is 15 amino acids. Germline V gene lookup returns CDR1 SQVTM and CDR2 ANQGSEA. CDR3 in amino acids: CSVGEAGSSYNEQFF. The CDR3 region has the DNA TGCAGCGTGGGTGAAGCGGGTAGCTCCTACAATGAGCAGTTCTTC.

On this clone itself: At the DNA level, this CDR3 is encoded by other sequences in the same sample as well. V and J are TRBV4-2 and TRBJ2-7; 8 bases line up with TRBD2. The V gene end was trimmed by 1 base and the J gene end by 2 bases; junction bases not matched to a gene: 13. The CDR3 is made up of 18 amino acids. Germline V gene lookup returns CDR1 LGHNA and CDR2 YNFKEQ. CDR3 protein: CASSQVPLREGLPYEQYF. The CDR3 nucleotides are TGTGCCAGCAGCCAAGTCCCCCTACGGGAGGGCCTTCCCTACGAGCAGTACTTC.

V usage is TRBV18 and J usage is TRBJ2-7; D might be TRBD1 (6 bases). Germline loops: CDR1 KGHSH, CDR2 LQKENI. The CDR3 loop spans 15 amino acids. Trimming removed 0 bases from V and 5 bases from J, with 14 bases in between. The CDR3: CASSPPVVRGHEQYF. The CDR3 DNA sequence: TGTGCCAGCTCACCACCGGTGGTCAGGGGACACGAGCAGTACTTC.